The clone carrying this T cell receptor beta chain occurred once. This sample is drawn from a study of blood T cell repertoires in COVID-19. The table came from immunoSEQ multiplex PCR; TCRdb's copy has only in-frame clones and leaves some out. The sample has 68,000 or so clones; about 82% are singletons. With 6 bases removed from V and 4 bases from J, the gap between germline ends came to 13 bases. Germline CDR1 reads SNHLY; CDR2 reads FYNNEI. The CDR3 has 15 amino acids. The sample taken for sequencing was peripheral blood. V gene TRBV2 combines with J gene TRBJ2-6; D is unresolved. The receptor was derived from a human donor in a cohort sampled during active COVID-19. The CDR3 sequence is CASRGSSTGANVLTF. CDR3 nucleotide sequence: TGTGCCAGCAGAGGCTCTAGTACGGGGGCCAACGTCCTGACTTTC.